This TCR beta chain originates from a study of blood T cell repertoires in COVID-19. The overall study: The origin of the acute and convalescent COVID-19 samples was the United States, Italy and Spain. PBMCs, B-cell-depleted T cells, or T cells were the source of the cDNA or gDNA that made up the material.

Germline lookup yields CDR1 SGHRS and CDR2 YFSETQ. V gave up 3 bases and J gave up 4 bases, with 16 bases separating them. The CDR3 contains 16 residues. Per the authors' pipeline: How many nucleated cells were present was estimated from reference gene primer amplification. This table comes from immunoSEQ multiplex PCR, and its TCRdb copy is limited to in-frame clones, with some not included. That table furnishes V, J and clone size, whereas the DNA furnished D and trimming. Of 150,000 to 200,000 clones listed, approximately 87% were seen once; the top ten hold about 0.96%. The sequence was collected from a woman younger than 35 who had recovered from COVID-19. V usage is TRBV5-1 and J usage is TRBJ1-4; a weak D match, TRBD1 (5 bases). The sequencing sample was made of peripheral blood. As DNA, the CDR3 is TGCGCCAGCAGCTCAATGATTGCAGGGTTTAATGAAAAACTGTTTTTT. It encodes CASSSMIAGFNEKLFF.